This T cell receptor (beta chain) is from a study of cytomegalovirus exposure and HLA in healthy donors. The CDR3 contains 14 residues. From germline, CDR1 is MNHEY and CDR2 SVGAGI. V shed 2 bases and J shed 0 bases, with 5 bases lying between them. Findings and caveats of the study: In a later analysis, a missense DCLRE1C variant was linked to TCR beta V- and J-gene trimming.

Primers: 60 Vbeta forward and 13 Jbeta reverse. Libraries were prepared by immunoSEQ multiplex PCR; TCRdb keeps only in-frame clonotypes and omits some of them. The table includes 150,000 to 200,000 clones, roughly 72% detected once. Notes on this clone: As yet, its antigen is unknown.

Sequenced sample: PBMCs. This clonotype originated in a man younger than 45 in good health and CMV-seronegative. The chain combines TRBV6-5 with TRBJ2-1; D unresolved. The DNA for the CDR3 is TGTGCCAGCAGTTACGGTAGCTCCTACAATGAGCAGTTCTTC. Its protein product is CASSYGSSYNEQFF.